These 20 T cell receptor beta chains originate from one sample sequenced in a study of OX40 agonist ivuxolimab in advanced cancers. Method: immunoSEQ multiplex PCR; TCRdb's copy keeps in-frame clones and lacks some. Among tens of thousands of clones listed, around 82% were seen once. This sample comprised CD4+ or CD8+ T cells sorted from blood, obtained in a trial of the OX40 agonist ivuxolimab. The receptors derive from an adult with an advanced solid tumor such as melanoma, head and neck, liver or kidney cancer.

The J gene is TRBJ2-3, the V gene TRBV9; weak D call: TRBD2 (6 bases). CDR3 length equals 14 residues. Germline CDR1 reads SGDLS; CDR2 reads YYNGEE. The ends were cut back, 0 bases at V and 6 bases at J, with 11 bases in the middle. CDR3 loop: CASSVGTSRDTQYF. The CDR3, as DNA: TGTGCCAGCAGCGTAGGAACTAGCAGGGATACGCAGTATTTT.

The V and J genes are TRBV4-3 and TRBJ1-2; a weak D match, TRBD1 (6 bases). The CDR3 spans 12 residues. V lost 4 bases and J lost 8, with 11 bases in between. The germline gives CDR1 LGHNA, CDR2 YSLEER. The CDR3 sequence is CASSREGEGYTF. The CDR3 DNA sequence: TGCGCCAGCAGCCGAGAGGGGGAGGGCTACACCTTC.

This chain links TRBV6-5 with TRBJ1-5; D is unclear. Trimming removed 0 bases from V and 7 bases from J, with 7 bases in between. Looked up from germline, CDR1 is MNHEY and CDR2 is SVGAGI. This CDR3 has 13 amino acids. For the CDR3, the DNA is TGTGCCAGCAGTTACTCGATTAAGCAGCCCCAGCATTTT. Translated, it gives CASSYSIKQPQHF.

The V gene is TRBV28, the J gene TRBJ1-5; no clear D gene. V gave up 6 bases and J gave up 5 bases, with 11 bases separating them. The CDR3 covers 13 residues. The germline V gene encodes CDR1 MDHEN and CDR2 SYDVKM. The DNA of the CDR3 is TGTGCCAGCAGCTTGCGCATAGATCAGCCCCAGCATTTT. Residues: CASSLRIDQPQHF.

The V and J genes are TRBV25-1 and TRBJ1-6; D gene unclear. The V gene lost 2 bases and the J gene lost 3 bases, with 8 bases spanning the gap. Per germline, CDR1 MGHDK and CDR2 SYGVNS. This CDR3 contains 15 residues. The CDR3 coding sequence is TGTGCCAGCAGTGAAATCGGCAGCTATAATTCACCCCTCCACTTT. This sequence encodes CASSEIGSYNSPLHF.

The J gene is TRBJ1-3, the V gene TRBV10-1; the D is unclear. This CDR3 has 15 amino acids. Deletions cut 4 bases from V and 0 bases from J, with 10 bases between. The germline gives CDR1 WNHNN, CDR2 SYGVQD (reference sequence). The CDR3 DNA reads as TGCGCCAGCAGTGCAGTCCTCCTCTCTGGAAACACCATATATTTT. Amino acids: CASSAVLLSGNTIYF.

The chain is built from TRBV5-1 and TRBJ2-2; the match to TRBD1 covers 11 bases. The germline gives CDR1 SGHRS, CDR2 YFSETQ. V was clipped by 0 bases and J by 6 bases; unmatched bases: 1. This CDR3 is 15 amino acids long. DNA of the CDR3: TGCGCCAGCAGCTTGGCGGGACAGGGGGCCGGGGAGCTGTTTTTT. Its translation is CASSLAGQGAGELFF.

The gene calls are TRBV28 and TRBJ2-4; D is unclear. Germline V gives CDR1 MDHEN, CDR2 SYDVKM. The CDR3 loop spans 14 amino acids. V shed 10 bases and J shed 0 bases, with 13 bases lying between them. The CDR3 DNA follows: TGTGCCACCCTGTCGGCGATAGCCAAAAACATTCAGTACTTC. Amino acids: CATLSAIAKNIQYF.

There are a few counts of this clone. CDR3 region: CASSFGDGSYEQYF. The CDR3 bases are TGTGCCAGCAGCTTTGGCGACGGATCCTACGAGCAGTACTTC. The rearrangement links TRBV7-9 to TRBJ2-7; D is ambiguous. This CDR3 is 14 amino acids long. V lost 3 bases and J lost 1, with 10 bases in between. Germline V gene lookup returns CDR1 SEHNR and CDR2 FQNEAQ (reference sequence). Full variable domain (remainder filled in from reference TRBV7-9 and TRBJ2-7): DTGVSQNPRHKITKRGQNVTFRCDPISEHNRLYWYRQTLGQGPEFLTYFQNEAQLEKSRLLSDRFSAERPKGSFSTLEIQRTEQGDSAMYLCASSFGDGSYEQYFGPGTRLTVT.

V gene TRBV14 combines with J gene TRBJ1-1, with D possibly TRBD1 on 6 matching bases. CDR3 length: 14 amino acids. Germline CDR1 SGHDN, CDR2 FVKESK. Trimming removed 4 bases at V and 5 bases at J, with 14 bases between. The CDR3 loop reads CASSRIGGLTEAFF. In DNA, the CDR3 is TGTGCCAGCAGCCGGATAGGGGGGTTGACTGAAGCTTTCTTT.

The V gene is TRBV7-8, the J gene TRBJ1-3; D possibly corresponds to TRBD1 (5 bases). The germline V gene encodes CDR1 SGHVS and CDR2 FQNEAQ. Trimming shortened V by 4 bases and J by 0 bases, and 13 bases separated the two germline ends. The CDR3 has 16 amino acids. Written as DNA, the CDR3 is TGTGCCAGCAGCTCGGGGGACCCTAGCTCTGGAAACACCATATATTTT. The encoded protein is CASSSGDPSSGNTIYF.

The chain is built from TRBV28 and TRBJ2-1; TRBD1 is a possible D gene (5 bases). Trimming cost V 8 bases and J 9 bases, with 17 bases left between them. The CDR3 covers 13 residues. CDR1 is MDHEN and CDR2 is SYDVKM in the germline V gene. The CDR3 region has the DNA TGTGCCAGCCACCAAGTAGGGGTCCGTGAGCAGTTCTTC. It yields the protein CASHQVGVREQFF.

The sample holds one count of this clone. V and J are TRBV27 and TRBJ1-6; tentative D call: TRBD1 (6 bases). The length of the CDR3 is 16 residues. Germline CDR1 and CDR2: MNHEY and SMNVEV (reference sequence). V was pared by 2 bases and J by 4 bases, with 12 bases between. This CDR3 reads CASSLSWTEYNSPLHF. CDR3 coding DNA: TGTGCCAGCAGTTTAAGTTGGACAGAGTATAATTCACCCCTCCACTTT.

This chain links TRBV7-2 with TRBJ2-5, with D maybe TRBD2 (6 bases). Trimming cost V 2 bases and J 1 base, with 17 bases left between them. Germline assignment: CDR1 SGHTA and CDR2 FQGNSA. The CDR3 consists of 17 residues. The CDR3 loop is CASSLLLSIAVQETQYF. Here the CDR3 DNA reads TGTGCCAGCAGCTTACTCCTGTCCATAGCGGTCCAAGAGACCCAGTACTTC.

The V call is TRBV28, the J call TRBJ1-2; D gene ambiguous. Per the germline V gene, CDR1 is MDHEN and CDR2 is SYDVKM. The CDR3 totals 11 residues. The V end was cut by 7 bases, the J end by 7 bases, with 10 bases between. CDR3: CASMRVGGYTF. CDR3 DNA sequence: TGTGCCAGCATGAGGGTTGGTGGCTACACCTTC.

This clone has a handful of counts. The rearrangement uses TRBV7-7 and TRBJ2-7; 7 bases fit TRBD2. The CDR3 spans 13 residues. The germline V gene has CDR1 SSHAT and CDR2 FNYEAQ (reference sequence). The junction had 2 bases not matched to a gene; V was cut back by 5 bases and J by 1 base. Written as DNA, the CDR3 is TGTGCCAGCAGCCGGGGGGAATCCTACGAGCAGTACTTC. Translated, it gives CASSRGESYEQYF.

The V and J genes are TRBV11-2 and TRBJ1-1, with a tentative D call TRBD1 (6 bases). This CDR3 has 14 amino acids. V was clipped by 3 bases and J by 1 base, with 9 bases between them. From germline, CDR1 is SGHAT and CDR2 FQNNGV. This CDR3 is CASSFETGNTEAFF. The CDR3 coding sequence is TGTGCCAGCAGCTTTGAGACAGGGAACACTGAAGCTTTCTTT.

The V and J genes are TRBV6-5 and TRBJ1-3; possible D gene TRBD1, 6 bases. Germline lookup yields CDR1 MNHEY and CDR2 SVGAGI. This CDR3 contains 15 residues. Trimming left V 2 bases short and J 0 bases short, with 8 bases between. This CDR3 reads CASSYGQSSGNTIYF. The CDR3 DNA reads TGTGCCAGCAGTTACGGACAGAGCTCTGGAAACACCATATATTTT.

V usage is TRBV7-2 and J usage is TRBJ2-1; 7 bases fit TRBD1. There are 14 residues in the CDR3. In germline, CDR1 is SGHTA, CDR2 FQGNSA. Unmatched junction bases numbered 7, after V lost 4 bases and J lost 7 bases. The CDR3 DNA is TGTGCCAGCAGCTCCGCGGACAGGAGGAATGAGCAGTTCTTC. Translated: CASSSADRRNEQFF.

This chain joins TRBV5-1 and TRBJ2-1; 11 nucleotides match TRBD1. Looked up from germline, CDR1 is SGHRS and CDR2 is YFSETQ. V was clipped by 2 bases and J by 9 bases; unmatched bases: 1. The CDR3 covers 13 residues. The CDR3 here is CASSFGTGGEQFF. DNA for the CDR3: TGCGCCAGCAGCTTCGGGACAGGGGGTGAGCAGTTCTTC.